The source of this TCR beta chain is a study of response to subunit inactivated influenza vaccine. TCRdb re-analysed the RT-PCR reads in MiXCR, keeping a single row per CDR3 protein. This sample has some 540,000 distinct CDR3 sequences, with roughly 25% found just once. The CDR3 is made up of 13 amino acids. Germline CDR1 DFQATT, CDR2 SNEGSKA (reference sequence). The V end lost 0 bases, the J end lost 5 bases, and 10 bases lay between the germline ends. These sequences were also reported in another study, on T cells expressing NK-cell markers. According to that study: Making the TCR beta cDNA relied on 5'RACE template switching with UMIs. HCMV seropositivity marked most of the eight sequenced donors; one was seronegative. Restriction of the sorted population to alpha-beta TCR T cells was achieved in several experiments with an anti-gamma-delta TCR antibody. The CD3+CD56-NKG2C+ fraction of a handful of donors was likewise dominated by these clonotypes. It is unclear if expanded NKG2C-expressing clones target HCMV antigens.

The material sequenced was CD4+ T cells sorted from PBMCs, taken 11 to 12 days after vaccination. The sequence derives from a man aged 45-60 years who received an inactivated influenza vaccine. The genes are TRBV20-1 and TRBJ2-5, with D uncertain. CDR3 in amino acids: CSARDPGMETQYF. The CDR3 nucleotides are TGCAGTGCTAGAGATCCAGGAATGGAGACCCAGTACTTC.